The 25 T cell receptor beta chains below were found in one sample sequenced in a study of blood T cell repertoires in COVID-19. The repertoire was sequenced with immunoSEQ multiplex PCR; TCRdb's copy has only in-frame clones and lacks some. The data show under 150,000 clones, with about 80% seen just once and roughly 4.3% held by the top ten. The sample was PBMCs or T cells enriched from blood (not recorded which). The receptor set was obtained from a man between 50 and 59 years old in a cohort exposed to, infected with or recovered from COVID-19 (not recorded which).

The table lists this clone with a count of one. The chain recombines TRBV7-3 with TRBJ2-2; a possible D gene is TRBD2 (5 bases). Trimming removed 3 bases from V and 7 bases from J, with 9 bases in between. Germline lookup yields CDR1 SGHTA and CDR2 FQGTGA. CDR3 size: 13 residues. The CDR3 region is CASSLNAGGELFF. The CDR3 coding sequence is TGTGCCAGCAGCTTGAACGCGGGCGGGGAGCTGTTTTTT. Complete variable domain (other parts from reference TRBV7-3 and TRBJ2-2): GAGVSQTPSNKVTEKGKYVELRCDPISGHTALYWYRQSLGQGPEFLIYFQGTGAADDSGLPNDRFFAVRPEGSVSTLKIQRTERGDSAVYLCASSLNAGGELFFGEGSRLTVL.

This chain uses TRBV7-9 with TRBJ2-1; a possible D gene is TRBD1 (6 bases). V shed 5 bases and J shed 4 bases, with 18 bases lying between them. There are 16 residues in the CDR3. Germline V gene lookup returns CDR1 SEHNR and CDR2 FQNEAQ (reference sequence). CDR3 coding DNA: TGTGCCAGCAGCCCGAGTGGGACACCGACGTACAATGAGCAGTTCTTC. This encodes CASSPSGTPTYNEQFF.

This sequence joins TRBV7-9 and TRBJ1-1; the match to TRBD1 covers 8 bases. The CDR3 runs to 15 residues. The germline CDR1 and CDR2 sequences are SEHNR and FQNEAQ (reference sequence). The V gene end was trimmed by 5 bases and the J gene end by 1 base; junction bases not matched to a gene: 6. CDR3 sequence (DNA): TGTGCCAGCAGCCGGGGGCAGGGGGCGAACACTGAAGCTTTCTTT. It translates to CASSRGQGANTEAFF.

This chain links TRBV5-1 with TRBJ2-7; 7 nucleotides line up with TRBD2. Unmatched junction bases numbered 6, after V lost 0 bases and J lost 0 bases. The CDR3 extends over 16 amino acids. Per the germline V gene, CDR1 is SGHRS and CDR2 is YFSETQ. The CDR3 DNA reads TGCGCCAGCAGCTTGGTCCCGGGAGGCAGCTCCTACGAGCAGTACTTC. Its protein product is CASSLVPGGSSYEQYF.

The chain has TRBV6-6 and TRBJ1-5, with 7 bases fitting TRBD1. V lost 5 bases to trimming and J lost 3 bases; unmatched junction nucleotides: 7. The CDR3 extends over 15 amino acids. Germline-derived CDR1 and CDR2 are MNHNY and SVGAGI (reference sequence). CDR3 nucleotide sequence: TGTGCCAGCAGTCCCGACAGGGTTTCCAATCAGCCCCAGCATTTT. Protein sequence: CASSPDRVSNQPQHF.

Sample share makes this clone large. This CDR3 is CASSKIRGRSLRPPHTYF. CDR3 coding DNA: TGTGCCAGCAGCAAAATAAGGGGGCGCTCCCTTCGCCCACCTCATACGTACTTC. The chain employs TRBV21-1 and TRBJ2-7; the table's D call, TRBD1, has no DNA check behind it. TRBV21-1 is a pseudogene locus. The CDR3 is 18 amino acids.

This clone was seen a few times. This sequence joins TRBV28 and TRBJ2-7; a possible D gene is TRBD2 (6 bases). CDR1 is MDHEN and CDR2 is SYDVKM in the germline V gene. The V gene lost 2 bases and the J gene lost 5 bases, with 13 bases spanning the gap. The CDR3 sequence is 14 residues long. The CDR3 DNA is TGTGCCAGCAGTTTACATAGACGGGAGAACGAGCAGTACTTC. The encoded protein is CASSLHRRENEQYF.

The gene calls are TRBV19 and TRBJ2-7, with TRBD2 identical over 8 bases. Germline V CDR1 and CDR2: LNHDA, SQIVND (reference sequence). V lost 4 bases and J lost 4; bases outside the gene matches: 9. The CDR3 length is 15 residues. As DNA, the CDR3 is TGTGCCAGTAGTACAGCGGGAGCAAGCAGATACGAGCAGTACTTC. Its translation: CASSTAGASRYEQYF. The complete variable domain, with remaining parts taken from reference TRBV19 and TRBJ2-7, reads DGGITQSPKYLFRKEGQNVTLSCEQNLNHDAMYWYRQDPGQGLRLIYYSQIVNDFQKGDIAEGYSVSREKKESFPLTVTSAQKNPTAFYLCASSTAGASRYEQYFGPGTRLTVT.

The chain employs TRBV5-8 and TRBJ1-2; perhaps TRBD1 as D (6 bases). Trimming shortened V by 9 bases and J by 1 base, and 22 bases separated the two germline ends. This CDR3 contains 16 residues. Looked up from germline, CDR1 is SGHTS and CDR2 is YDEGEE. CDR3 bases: TGTGCCACTACACCAACAGGGACTACTCTTAACTATGGCTACACCTTC. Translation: CATTPTGTTLNYGYTF.

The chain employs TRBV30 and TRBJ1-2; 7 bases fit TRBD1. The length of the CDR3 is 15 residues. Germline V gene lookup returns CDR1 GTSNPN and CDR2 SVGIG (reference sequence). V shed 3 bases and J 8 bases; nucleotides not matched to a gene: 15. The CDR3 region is CAWRDSQGRGFGYTF. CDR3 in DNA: TGTGCCTGGAGGGACTCACAGGGGCGCGGCTTCGGCTACACCTTC.

The CDR3 DNA reads as TGCGCCAGCAGCCCTGGCGGACAGGCCCCCTCAACTAATGAAAAACTGTTTTTT. Its protein product is CASSPGGQAPSTNEKLFF. The rearrangement links TRBV5-1 to TRBJ1-4, with 7 bases matching TRBD1. Germline CDR1 SGHRS, CDR2 YFSETQ. The V and J ends lost 4 bases and 0 bases, in that order; junction bases with no gene match: 12. CDR3 length equals 18 residues.

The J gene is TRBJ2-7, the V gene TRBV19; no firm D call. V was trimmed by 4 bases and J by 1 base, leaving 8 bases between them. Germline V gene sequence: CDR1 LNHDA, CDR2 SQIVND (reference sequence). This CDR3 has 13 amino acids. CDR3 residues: CASSTQFSYEQYF. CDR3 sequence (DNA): TGTGCCAGTAGTACACAGTTTTCCTACGAGCAGTACTTC.

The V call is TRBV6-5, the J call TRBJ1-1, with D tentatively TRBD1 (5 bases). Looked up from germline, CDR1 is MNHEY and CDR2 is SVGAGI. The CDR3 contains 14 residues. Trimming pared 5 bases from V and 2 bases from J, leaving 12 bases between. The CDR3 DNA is TGTGCCAGCAGTACCGCAGGGTTTAACACTGAAGCTTTCTTT. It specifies CASSTAGFNTEAFF.

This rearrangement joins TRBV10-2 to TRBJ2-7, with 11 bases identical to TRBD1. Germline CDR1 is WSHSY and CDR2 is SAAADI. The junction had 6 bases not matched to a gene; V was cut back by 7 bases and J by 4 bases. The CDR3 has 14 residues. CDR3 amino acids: CASTEDRGLYEQYF. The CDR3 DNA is TGCGCCAGCACCGAGGACAGGGGGCTGTACGAGCAGTACTTC.

Written as DNA, the CDR3 is TGTGCCAGCAGTTTACTAGCCCGAGAGACCCAGTACTTC. It specifies CASSLLARETQYF. This rearrangement joins TRBV12-3 or TRBV12-4 to TRBJ2-5, with D possibly matching TRBD2 (5 bases). V lost 2 bases to trimming and J lost 4 bases, with 8 bases between them. The CDR3 runs 13 residues.

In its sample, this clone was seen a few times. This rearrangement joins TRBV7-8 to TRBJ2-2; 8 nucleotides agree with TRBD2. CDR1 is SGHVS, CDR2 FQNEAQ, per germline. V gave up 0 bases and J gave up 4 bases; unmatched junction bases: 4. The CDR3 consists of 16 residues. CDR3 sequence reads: CASSLAGRGFTGELFF. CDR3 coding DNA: TGTGCCAGCAGCTTAGCCGGGAGGGGTTTCACCGGGGAGCTGTTTTTT.

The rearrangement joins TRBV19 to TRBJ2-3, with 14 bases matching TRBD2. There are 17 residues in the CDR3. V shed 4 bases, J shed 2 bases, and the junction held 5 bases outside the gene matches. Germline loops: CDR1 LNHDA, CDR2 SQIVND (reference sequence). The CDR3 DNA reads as TGTGCCAGTAGTAGGACTAGCGGGGGGTCAACCACAGATACGCAGTATTTT. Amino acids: CASSRTSGGSTTDTQYF.

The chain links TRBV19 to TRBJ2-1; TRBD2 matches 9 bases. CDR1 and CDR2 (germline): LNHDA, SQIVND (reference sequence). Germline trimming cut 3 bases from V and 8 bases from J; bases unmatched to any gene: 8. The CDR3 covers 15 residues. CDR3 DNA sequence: TGTGCCAGTAGTATTGCGGGAGGGCCCCGGGATGAGCAGTTCTTC. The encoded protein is CASSIAGGPRDEQFF.

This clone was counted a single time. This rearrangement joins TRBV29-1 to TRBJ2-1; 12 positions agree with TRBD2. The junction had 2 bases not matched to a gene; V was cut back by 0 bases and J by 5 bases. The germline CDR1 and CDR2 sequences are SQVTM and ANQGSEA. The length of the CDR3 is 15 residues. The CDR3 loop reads CSVEELAGGNNEQFF. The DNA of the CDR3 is TGCAGCGTTGAAGAACTAGCGGGAGGCAACAATGAGCAGTTCTTC.

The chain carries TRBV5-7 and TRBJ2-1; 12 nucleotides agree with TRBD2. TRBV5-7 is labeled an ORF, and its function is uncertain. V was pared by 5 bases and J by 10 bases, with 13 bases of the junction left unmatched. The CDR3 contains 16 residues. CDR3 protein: CASRWGLAGTDGEQFF. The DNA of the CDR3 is TGTGCCAGCAGGTGGGGACTAGCGGGCACTGACGGCGAGCAGTTCTTC.

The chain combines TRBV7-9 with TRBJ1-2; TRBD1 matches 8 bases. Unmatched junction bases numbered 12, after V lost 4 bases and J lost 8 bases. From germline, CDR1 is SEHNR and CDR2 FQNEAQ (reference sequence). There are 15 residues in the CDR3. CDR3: CASSSGYDRGEGYTF. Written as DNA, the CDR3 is TGTGCCAGCAGCTCGGGATATGACAGGGGAGAAGGCTACACCTTC.

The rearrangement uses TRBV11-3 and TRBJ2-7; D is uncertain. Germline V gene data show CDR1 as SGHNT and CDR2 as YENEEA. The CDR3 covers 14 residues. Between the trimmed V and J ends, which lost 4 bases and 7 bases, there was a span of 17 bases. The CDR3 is CASSSHPESIEQYF. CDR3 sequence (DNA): TGTGCCAGCAGCTCTCATCCGGAGTCTATTGAGCAGTACTTC.

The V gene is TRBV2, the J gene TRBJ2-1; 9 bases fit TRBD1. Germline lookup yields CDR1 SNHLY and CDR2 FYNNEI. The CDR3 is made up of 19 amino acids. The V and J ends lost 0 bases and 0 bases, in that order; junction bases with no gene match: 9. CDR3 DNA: TGTGCCAGCAGTGAAGCAACAGGGGGCCCCAGAACCTCCTACAATGAGCAGTTCTTC. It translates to CASSEATGGPRTSYNEQFF.

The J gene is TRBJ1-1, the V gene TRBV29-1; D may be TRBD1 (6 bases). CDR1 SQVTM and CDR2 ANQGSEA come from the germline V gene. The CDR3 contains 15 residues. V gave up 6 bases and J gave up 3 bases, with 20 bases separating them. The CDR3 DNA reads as TGCAGCGTGCAAGCCGGGGGGGCCTCCTACACTGAAGCTTTCTTT. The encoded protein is CSVQAGGASYTEAFF.

The CDR3: CASSAPGQGTWGYGYTF. CDR3 DNA sequence: TGTGCCAGCAGTGCACCCGGACAGGGGACCTGGGGCTATGGCTACACCTTC. The genes are TRBV6-1 and TRBJ1-2; the match to TRBD1 covers 9 bases. V lost 4 bases and J lost 4; bases outside the gene matches: 13. The CDR3 runs 17 residues. Germline V gene data show CDR1 as MNHNS and CDR2 as SASEGT.